This TCR beta chain was retrieved from a study of identical twins. TCRdb passed the 5' RACE reads through MiXCR, listing each CDR3 protein once. Of roughly 690,000 distinct CDR3 sequences listed, over 5% are singletons. CDR1 MNHEY and CDR2 SVGAGI come from the germline V gene. CDR3 length equals 16 residues. Between the trimmed V and J ends, which lost 4 bases and 2 bases, there was a span of 16 bases. Donors uniformly comprised healthy Caucasians. Ten or more counts support this clonotype. The chain carries TRBV6-5 and TRBJ2-3; D assignment may be TRBD1 or TRBD2 (5 bases each). The sequencing sample was made of naive T cells sorted from blood. The origin of this receptor is a man aged 18-30 years in good health. CDR3 residues: CASSSLGEWDTDTQYF. Written as DNA, the CDR3 is TGTGCCAGCAGTTCCCTAGGGGAGTGGGACACAGATACGCAGTATTTT.